This TCR beta chain was retrieved from a study of blood T cell repertoires in COVID-19. Overall study context: In each case, the material was cDNA or gDNA derived from T cells, B-cell-depleted T cells, or PBMCs.

Here immunoSEQ multiplex PCR was the method, and the copy in TCRdb shows in-frame clones only, minus some. This table holds a few hundred thousand clones, around 89% found once. V was trimmed by 2 bases and J by 5 bases, leaving 18 bases between them. This CDR3 is built from 16 residues. Germline V gives CDR1 GTSNPN, CDR2 SVGIG (reference sequence). This clonotype was obtained from a man aged 25-45 years who had recovered from COVID-19. The sample comprised PBMCs or T cells enriched from blood (not recorded which). V usage is TRBV30 and J usage is TRBJ1-4; no firm D call. The CDR3 nucleotides read TGTGCCTGGAGTCGAGGAGGGAGTGGGGTCAATGAAAAACTGTTTTTT. Translated, it gives CAWSRGGSGVNEKLFF.